These 19 T cell receptor beta chains share one sample of origin, sequenced in a study of T-cell reconstitution after alpha-beta-depleted transplantation in children. Unique molecular identifiers were incorporated into the prepared TCRbeta library. TCRdb ran MiXCR on the PCR reads and lists one entry per CDR3 protein. This table has roughly 200,000 distinct CDR3 sequences, roughly 8.3% appearing once. The source material was PBMCs, mostly from graft donor cells, sampled 360 days after TCRalphabeta/CD19-depleted stem cell transplant. These receptors originate from a male patient between 2 and 9 years old who had a stem cell transplant for acute myeloid leukemia, so the T cells may come from the graft donor.

This clonotype occurred a few times. The rearrangement links TRBV5-1 to TRBJ1-5, with D perhaps TRBD1 (5 bases). CDR1 and CDR2 (germline): SGHRS, YFSETQ. V was pared by 0 bases and J by 4 bases, with 8 bases between. CDR3 length equals 14 residues. The CDR3 loop reads CASSLGDLNQPQHF. The DNA for the CDR3 is TGCGCCAGCAGCTTGGGGGACCTTAATCAGCCCCAGCATTTT.

The chain uses TRBV5-1 and TRBJ2-3; 7 positions match TRBD1. The length of the CDR3 is 12 residues. Germline-derived CDR1 and CDR2 are SGHRS and YFSETQ. The J segment lost 10 bases and the V segment lost 4 bases, leaving 6 bases of the junction unmatched. Here the CDR3 DNA reads TGCGCCAGCAGCCCAGGACAGGTTCCGCAGTATTTT. This gives the protein CASSPGQVPQYF.

This clonotype was observed at least ten times. The chain recombines TRBV10-3 with TRBJ1-1, with a possible D match to TRBD1 (5 bases). The CDR3 runs to 13 residues. Per the germline V gene, CDR1 is ENHRY and CDR2 is SYGVKD. Deletions cut 5 bases from V and 2 bases from J, with 9 bases between. In nucleotides, the CDR3 is TGTGCCATCAGTAAGACAGACAACACTGAAGCTTTCTTT. Translated: CAISKTDNTEAFF.

The chain has TRBV2 and TRBJ1-2; unclear D gene. The CDR3 has 11 residues. V shed 8 bases and J shed 0 bases, with 4 bases lying between them. Germline loops: CDR1 SNHLY, CDR2 FYNNEI. The CDR3 here is CASQPNYGYTF. CDR3 nucleotides: TGTGCCAGCCAGCCTAACTATGGCTACACCTTC.

This clonotype was found a few times. The V call is TRBV2, the J call TRBJ1-5; D not certain. V gave up 7 bases and J gave up 6 bases, with 10 bases separating them. The CDR3 has 12 residues. Germline V gene data show CDR1 as SNHLY and CDR2 as FYNNEI. This CDR3 is CASTVRSQPQHF. DNA of the CDR3: TGTGCCAGCACCGTCCGCAGTCAGCCCCAGCATTTT.

The rearrangement links TRBV10-3 to TRBJ1-5; D possibly corresponds to TRBD1 (5 bases). Per germline, CDR1 ENHRY and CDR2 SYGVKD. The CDR3 is 13 amino acids. V was pared by 8 bases and J by 4 bases, with 12 bases between. The CDR3 DNA reads TGTGCCATCGGGGAGACAGCAAATCAGCCCCAGCATTTT. As protein: CAIGETANQPQHF.

This clonotype was counted a few times. V is TRBV5-1 and J is TRBJ2-6, with unresolved D. This CDR3 has 15 residues. V lost 0 bases, J lost 0 bases, and 4 bases lay in between. Germline V gene sequence: CDR1 SGHRS, CDR2 YFSETQ. The chain's CDR3 is CASSLVTSGANVLTF. The CDR3 nucleotides read TGCGCCAGCAGCTTGGTAACCTCTGGGGCCAACGTCCTGACTTTC.

The V call is TRBV20-1, the J call TRBJ1-6; D perhaps matches TRBD1 (6 bases). Trimming shortened V by 0 bases and J by 4 bases, and 13 bases separated the two germline ends. CDR1 is DFQATT, CDR2 SNEGSKA, per germline (reference sequence). The CDR3 length is 16 residues. The CDR3 here is CSAREGRGLYNSPLHF. The CDR3 DNA is TGCAGTGCTAGAGAAGGCAGGGGACTTTATAATTCACCCCTCCACTTT.

This clonotype was observed at least ten times. The V gene is TRBV29-1, the J gene TRBJ2-5; perhaps TRBD2 as D (5 bases). The CDR3 spans 12 residues. V shed 4 bases and J shed 5 bases, with 11 bases lying between them. From germline, CDR1 is SQVTM and CDR2 ANQGSEA. The CDR3 is CSVVGGRETQYF. In DNA form, the CDR3 reads TGCAGCGTTGTTGGCGGGCGGGAGACCCAGTACTTC.

This clonotype was counted between two and nine times. This sequence joins TRBV12-3 or TRBV12-4 and TRBJ2-6; 10 bases align to TRBD1. This CDR3 comprises 17 residues. The V gene end was trimmed by 0 bases and the J gene end by 2 bases; junction bases not matched to a gene: 1. In nucleotides, the CDR3 is TGTGCCAGCAGTTTAGCAGGGACAGGGGCTGGGGCCAACGTCCTGACTTTC. This codes for CASSLAGTGAGANVLTF.

This clonotype has a count of ten or more. J is TRBJ2-1 and V is TRBV5-1, with D tentatively TRBD2 (7 bases). This CDR3 spans 16 amino acids. Germline CDR1 is SGHRS and CDR2 is YFSETQ. Trimming stripped 4 bases from V and 3 bases from J, with 17 bases between. CDR3: CASSPKGGAVYNEQFF. The CDR3, as DNA: TGCGCCAGCAGCCCGAAGGGGGGGGCGGTCTACAATGAGCAGTTCTTC.

This clonotype was recorded many times. The V call is TRBV5-1, the J call TRBJ2-2; 11 nucleotides align to TRBD2. The ends lost 2 bases at V and 4 bases at J; junction bases unmatched: 1. This CDR3 is 15 amino acids long. The V gene's germline CDR1 is SGHRS and CDR2 YFSETQ. The DNA of the CDR3 is TGCGCCAGCAGCTTACTAGCGGGAGTCACCGGGGAGCTGTTTTTT. Residues: CASSLLAGVTGELFF.

V is TRBV7-9 and J is TRBJ2-5; the D gene is possibly TRBD2 (6 bases). There are 16 residues in the CDR3. CDR1 SEHNR and CDR2 FQNEAQ come from the germline V gene (reference sequence). V gave up 7 bases and J gave up 1 base, with 19 bases separating them. CDR3 sequence: CASTFGEGEVQETQYF. CDR3 coding DNA: TGTGCCAGCACCTTTGGAGAAGGGGAGGTCCAAGAGACCCAGTACTTC.

DNA for the CDR3: TGTGCCAGCAGCAGGACCGGACTAGCGGCCCTTTTCAATGAGCAGTTCTTC. It translates to CASSRTGLAALFNEQFF. The rearrangement uses TRBV2 and TRBJ2-1; 10 bases align to TRBD2. In germline, CDR1 is SNHLY, CDR2 FYNNEI. There are 17 residues in the CDR3. The ends lost 6 bases at V and 6 bases at J; junction bases unmatched: 14.

Many counts were recorded for this clonotype. The CDR3 DNA is TGTGCCAGCAGACCCTCCAGGACAGTCTCCTACGAGCAGTACTTC. This sequence encodes CASRPSRTVSYEQYF. The chain links TRBV7-8 to TRBJ2-7, with D perhaps matching TRBD1 (6 bases). The CDR3 consists of 15 residues. The V end was cut by 6 bases, the J end by 0 bases, with 15 bases between. From germline, CDR1 is SGHVS and CDR2 FQNEAQ.

This clonotype showed up many times. This chain connects TRBV20-1 to TRBJ2-2, with D perhaps TRBD1 (5 bases). Germline V gives CDR1 DFQATT, CDR2 SNEGSKA (reference sequence). Trimming removed 2 bases at V and 6 bases at J, with 10 bases between. The CDR3 has 13 residues. CDR3 coding DNA: TGCAGTGCTAGAAGCCAAGGGGCCGGGGAGCTGTTTTTT. It codes for CSARSQGAGELFF.

There are many counts of this clonotype. The rearrangement uses TRBV12-3 or TRBV12-4 and TRBJ1-6, with D uncertain. This CDR3 is built from 13 residues. The germline V and J ends were trimmed by 3 bases and 5 bases, with 5 bases remaining between them. CDR3 region: CASSFLDNSPLHF. The CDR3 DNA reads as TGTGCCAGCAGTTTCCTGGATAATTCACCCCTCCACTTT.

The chain links TRBV7-2 to TRBJ2-3; 9 bases match TRBD2. The V segment lost 5 bases and the J segment 4 bases; nucleotides outside the gene matches: 7. The CDR3 is made up of 15 amino acids. The germline V gene has CDR1 SGHTA and CDR2 FQGNSA. Here the CDR3 DNA reads TGTGCCAGCAGCCGTGTCCCTAGCGGGGCAGATACGCAGTATTTT. It encodes CASSRVPSGADTQYF.

This clonotype was picked up many times. CDR3: CASSLDRGLADTQYF. The CDR3 nucleotides are TGTGCCAGCAGCTTAGACAGGGGGCTGGCAGATACGCAGTATTTT. J is TRBJ2-3 and V is TRBV7-2; 9 bases are a match to TRBD1. Germline loops: CDR1 SGHTA, CDR2 FQGNSA. This CDR3 comprises 15 residues. J was trimmed by 4 bases and V by 1 base; bases with no gene match: 3.